This T cell receptor (beta chain) was documented in a study of immune heterogeneity within non-small cell lung tumors. Overall study context: It was found that the tumors were a few squamous cell carcinomas, around 11 non-squamous carcinomas and 1 not otherwise specified. Study-level findings and limits: Recurrence of the same dominant CDR3 beta clonotypes was seen across tumor sites within a patient, and site-unique high-frequency clones were present alongside them.

The authors used 600 ng of bulk tumor genomic DNA per sample as template. Surgical sampling yielded several biopsies per primary tumor (spaced far apart). Those enrolled were patients newly diagnosed with untreated non-small cell lung cancer and undergoing curative surgery. TCR beta CDR3 was amplified by multiplex PCR using 32 V and 13 J primers. TCRdb used MiXCR to reprocess the multiplex PCR reads, holding one entry per CDR3 protein. Among about 15,000 distinct CDR3 sequences listed, less than 35% were seen once. By share of the sample, this clonotype is medium-sized. Its antigen is undetermined. V shed 2 bases and J 8 bases; nucleotides not matched to a gene: 5. The CDR3 runs to 16 residues. Germline V gene lookup returns CDR1 KGHDR and CDR2 SFDVKD.

Input material: lung tumor tissue. The chain employs TRBV24-1 and TRBJ2-1; TRBD2 matches 13 bases. The clonotype originates from a man in his forties or fifties with non-small cell lung cancer. The CDR3 reads CATSDSTSGRVYEQFF. DNA of the CDR3: TGTGCCACCAGTGATTCCACTAGCGGGAGGGTTTATGAGCAGTTCTTC.